This T cell receptor beta chain was recorded in a study of OX40 agonist ivuxolimab in advanced cancers. Study context: An agonistic anti-OX40 (CD134) antibody, ivuxolimab, was used to treat the patients.

Study results and caveats: Those patients achieving a partial response at 0.1-3.0 mg/kg showed among the lowest clonal expansion. The study observed clonal expansion of CD4+ and CD8+ blood T cells by week 6 at 0.1 to 3.0 mg/kg. Expanded clones belonging to CD8+ T cells outnumbered, on average, those of CD4+.

Using immunoSEQ multiplex PCR, the repertoire was profiled, and TCRdb retains in-frame clones only, with some absent. The table lists fewer than 65,000 clones, around nine tenths of them singletons, with around 1.4% in the top ten. With regard to this clone: Its antigen is unknown.

CDR1 is SGHKS, CDR2 YYEKEE, per germline (reference sequence). The CDR3 length is 15 residues. Between the trimmed V and J ends, which lost 4 bases and 8 bases, there was a span of 21 bases. The starting material was CD4+ or CD8+ T cells sorted from blood, obtained in a trial of the OX40 agonist ivuxolimab. The clonotype originates from an adult with an advanced solid tumor such as melanoma, head and neck, liver or kidney cancer. The chain joins TRBV5-5 to TRBJ1-1; a possible D gene is TRBD1 (6 bases). CDR3 DNA: TGTGCCAGCAGCGGCAGCAGGGGCCTAGGATCGGAAGCTTTCTTT. This gives the protein CASSGSRGLGSEAFF.